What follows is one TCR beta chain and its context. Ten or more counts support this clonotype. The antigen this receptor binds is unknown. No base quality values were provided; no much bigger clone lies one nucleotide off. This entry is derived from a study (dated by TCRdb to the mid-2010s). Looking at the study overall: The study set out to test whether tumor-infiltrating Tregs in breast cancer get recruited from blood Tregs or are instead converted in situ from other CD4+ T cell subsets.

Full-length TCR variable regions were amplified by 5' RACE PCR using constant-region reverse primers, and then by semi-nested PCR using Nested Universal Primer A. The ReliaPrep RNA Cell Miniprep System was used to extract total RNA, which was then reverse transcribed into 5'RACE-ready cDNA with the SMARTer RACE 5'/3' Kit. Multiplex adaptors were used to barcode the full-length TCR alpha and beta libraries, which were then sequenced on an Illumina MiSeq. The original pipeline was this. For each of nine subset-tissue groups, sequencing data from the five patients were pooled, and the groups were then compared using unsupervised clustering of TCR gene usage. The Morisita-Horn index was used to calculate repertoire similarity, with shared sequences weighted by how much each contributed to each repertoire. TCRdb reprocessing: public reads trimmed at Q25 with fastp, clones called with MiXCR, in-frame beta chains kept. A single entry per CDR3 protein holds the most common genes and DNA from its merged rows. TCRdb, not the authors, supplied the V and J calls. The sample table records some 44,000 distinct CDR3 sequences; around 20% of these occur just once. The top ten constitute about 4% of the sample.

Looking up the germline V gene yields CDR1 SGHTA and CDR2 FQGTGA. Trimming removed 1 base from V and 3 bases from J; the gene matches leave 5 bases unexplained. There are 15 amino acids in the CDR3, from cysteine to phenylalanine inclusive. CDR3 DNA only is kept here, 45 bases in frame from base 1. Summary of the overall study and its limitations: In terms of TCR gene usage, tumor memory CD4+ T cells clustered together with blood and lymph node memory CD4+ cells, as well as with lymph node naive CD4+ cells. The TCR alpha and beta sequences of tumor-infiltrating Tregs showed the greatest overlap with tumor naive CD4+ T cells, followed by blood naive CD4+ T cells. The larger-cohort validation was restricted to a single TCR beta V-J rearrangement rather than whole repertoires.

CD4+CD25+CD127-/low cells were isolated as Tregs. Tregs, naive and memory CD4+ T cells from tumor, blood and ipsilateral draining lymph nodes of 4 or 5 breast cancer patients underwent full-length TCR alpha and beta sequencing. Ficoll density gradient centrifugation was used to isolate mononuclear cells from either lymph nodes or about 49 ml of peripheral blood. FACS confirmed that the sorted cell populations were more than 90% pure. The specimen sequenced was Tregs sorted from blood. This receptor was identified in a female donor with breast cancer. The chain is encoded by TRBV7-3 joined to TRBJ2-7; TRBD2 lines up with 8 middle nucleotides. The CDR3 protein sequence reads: CASSLSLAGNYEQYF. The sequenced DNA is TGTGCCAGCAGCTTAAGTCTAGCGGGCAACTACGAGCAGTACTTC. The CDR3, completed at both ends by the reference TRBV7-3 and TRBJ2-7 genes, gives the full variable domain GAGVSQTPSNKVTEKGKYVELRCDPISGHTALYWYRQSLGQGPEFLIYFQGTGAADDSGLPNDRFFAVRPEGSVSTLKIQRTERGDSAVYLCASSLSLAGNYEQYFGPGTRLTVT.